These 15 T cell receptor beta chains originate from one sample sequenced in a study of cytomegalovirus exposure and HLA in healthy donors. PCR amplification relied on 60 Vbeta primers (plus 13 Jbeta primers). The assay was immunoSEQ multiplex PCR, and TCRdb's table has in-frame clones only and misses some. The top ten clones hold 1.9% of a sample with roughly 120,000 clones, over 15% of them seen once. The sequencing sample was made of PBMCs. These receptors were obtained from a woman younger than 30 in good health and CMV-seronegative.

In nucleotides, the CDR3 is TGTGCCAGCAGTGCCTCCGGGACTAGCGGCTCTAATGAGCAGTTCTTC. Protein: CASSASGTSGSNEQFF. The J gene is TRBJ2-1, the V gene TRBV6-4; 11 positions agree with TRBD2. Germline assignment: CDR1 MRHNA and CDR2 SNTAGT. Trimming cost V 4 bases and J 7 bases; bases outside gene matches: 9. CDR3 size: 16 residues.

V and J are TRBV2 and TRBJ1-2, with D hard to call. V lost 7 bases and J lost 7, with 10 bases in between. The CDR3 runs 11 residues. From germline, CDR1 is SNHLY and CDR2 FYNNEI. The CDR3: CASTWPGGYTF. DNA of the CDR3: TGTGCCAGCACGTGGCCAGGTGGCTACACCTTC.

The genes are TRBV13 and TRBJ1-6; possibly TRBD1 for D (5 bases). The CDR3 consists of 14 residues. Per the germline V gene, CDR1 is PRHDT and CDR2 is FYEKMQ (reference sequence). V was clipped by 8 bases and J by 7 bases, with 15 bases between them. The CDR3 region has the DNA TGTGCCAGCTTGGAGGGACGTGGGAATTCACCCCTCCACTTT. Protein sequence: CASLEGRGNSPLHF.

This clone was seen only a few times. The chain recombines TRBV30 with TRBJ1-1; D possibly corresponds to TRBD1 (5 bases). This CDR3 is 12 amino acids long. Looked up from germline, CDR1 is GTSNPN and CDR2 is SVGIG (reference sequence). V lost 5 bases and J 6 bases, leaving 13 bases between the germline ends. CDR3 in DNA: TGTGCCTGGTACAGGCCAAATGCTGAAGCTTTCTTT. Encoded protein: CAWYRPNAEAFF.

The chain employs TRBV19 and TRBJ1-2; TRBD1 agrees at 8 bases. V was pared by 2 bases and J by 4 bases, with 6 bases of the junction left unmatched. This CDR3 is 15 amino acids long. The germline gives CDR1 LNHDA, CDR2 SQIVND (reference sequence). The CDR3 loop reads CASSIPTGAVYGYTF. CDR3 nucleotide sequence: TGTGCCAGTAGTATACCGACAGGGGCGGTCTATGGCTACACCTTC.

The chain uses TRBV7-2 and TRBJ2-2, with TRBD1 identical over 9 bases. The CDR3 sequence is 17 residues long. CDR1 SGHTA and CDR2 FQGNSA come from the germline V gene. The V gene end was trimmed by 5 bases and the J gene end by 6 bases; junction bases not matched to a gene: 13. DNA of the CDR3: TGTGCCAGCAGCCGTCCCGGGACAGGGAGTCGTGCCGGGGAGCTGTTTTTT. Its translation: CASSRPGTGSRAGELFF. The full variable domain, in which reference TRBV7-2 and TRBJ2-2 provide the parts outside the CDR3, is GAGVSQSPSNKVTEKGKDVELRCDPISGHTALYWYRQSLGQGLEFLIYFQGNSAPDKSGLPSDRFSAERTGGSVSTLTIQRTQQEDSAVYLCASSRPGTGSRAGELFFGEGSRLTVL.

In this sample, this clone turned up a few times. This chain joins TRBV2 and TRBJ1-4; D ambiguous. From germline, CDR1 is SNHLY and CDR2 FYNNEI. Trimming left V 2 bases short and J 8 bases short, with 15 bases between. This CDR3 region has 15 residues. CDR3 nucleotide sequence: TGTGCCAGCAGTGAATCCGGGATATATATGGAAAAACTGTTTTTT. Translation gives CASSESGIYMEKLFF.

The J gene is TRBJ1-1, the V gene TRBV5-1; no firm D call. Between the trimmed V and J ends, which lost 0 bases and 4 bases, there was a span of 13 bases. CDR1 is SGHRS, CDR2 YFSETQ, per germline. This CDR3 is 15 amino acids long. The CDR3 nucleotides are TGCGCCAGCAGCTTGGACGGCCGAACGGGCACTGAAGCTTTCTTT. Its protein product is CASSLDGRTGTEAFF.

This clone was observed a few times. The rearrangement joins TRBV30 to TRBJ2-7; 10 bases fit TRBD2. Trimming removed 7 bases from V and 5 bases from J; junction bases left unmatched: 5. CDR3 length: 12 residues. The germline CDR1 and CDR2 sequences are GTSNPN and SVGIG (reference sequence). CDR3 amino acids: CAYALAGDEQYF. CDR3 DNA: TGTGCCTACGCTCTAGCGGGGGACGAGCAGTACTTC.

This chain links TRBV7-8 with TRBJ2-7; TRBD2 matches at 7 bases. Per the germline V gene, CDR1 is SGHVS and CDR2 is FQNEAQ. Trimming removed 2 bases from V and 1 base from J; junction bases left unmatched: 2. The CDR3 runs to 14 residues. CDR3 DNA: TGTGCCAGCAGCTTATGGCGGGGGTCCTACGAGCAGTACTTC. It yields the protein CASSLWRGSYEQYF.

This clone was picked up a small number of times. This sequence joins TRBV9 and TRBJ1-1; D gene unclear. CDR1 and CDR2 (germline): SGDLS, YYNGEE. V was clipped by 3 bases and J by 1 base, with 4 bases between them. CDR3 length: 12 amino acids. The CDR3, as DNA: TGTGCCAGCAGCGGACAGAACACTGAAGCTTTCTTT. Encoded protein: CASSGQNTEAFF.

The CDR3 protein is CASSLDRRNQPQHF. CDR3 DNA sequence: TGTGCCAGCAGCTTGGACAGACGCAATCAGCCCCAGCATTTT. The chain employs TRBV7-8 and TRBJ1-5; a possible D gene is TRBD1 (6 bases). V was trimmed by 3 bases and J by 2 bases, leaving 8 bases between them. The CDR3 is 14 amino acids. Germline loops: CDR1 SGHVS, CDR2 FQNEAQ.

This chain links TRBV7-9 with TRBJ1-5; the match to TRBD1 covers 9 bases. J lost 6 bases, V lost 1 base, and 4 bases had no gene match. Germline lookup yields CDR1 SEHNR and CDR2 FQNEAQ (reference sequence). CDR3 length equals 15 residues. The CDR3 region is CASSLGTGDFQPQHF. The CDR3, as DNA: TGTGCCAGCAGCTTAGGGACAGGGGATTTTCAGCCCCAGCATTTT.

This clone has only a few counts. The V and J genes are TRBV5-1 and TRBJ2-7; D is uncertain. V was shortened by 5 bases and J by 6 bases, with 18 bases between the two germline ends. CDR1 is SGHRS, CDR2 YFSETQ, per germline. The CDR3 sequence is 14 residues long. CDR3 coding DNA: TGCGCCAGCAGTCTCCCCCCTCCGAGTGCCGAGCAGTACTTC. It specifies CASSLPPPSAEQYF.

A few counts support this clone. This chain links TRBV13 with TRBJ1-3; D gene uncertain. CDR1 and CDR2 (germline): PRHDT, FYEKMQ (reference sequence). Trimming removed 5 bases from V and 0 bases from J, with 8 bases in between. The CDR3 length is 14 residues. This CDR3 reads CASSPTVSGNTIYF. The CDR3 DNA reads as TGTGCCAGCAGCCCGACTGTCTCTGGAAACACCATATATTTT.